One and the same sample provided the 14 T cell receptor beta chains below, sequenced in a study of STAT3 mutations in large granular lymphocyte leukemia. Study-wide results and caveats: At least one immunodominant TCR beta clonotype appeared in every T-cell large granular lymphocyte leukemia patient.

The table came from immunoSEQ multiplex PCR; TCRdb's copy has only in-frame clones and leaves some out. The sample includes more than 25,000 clones, around 80% of them seen just once. These receptors are not linked to any known antigen. The sample comprised peripheral blood mononuclear cells. The receptor source for this set is a woman between 50 and 59 years old with T-cell large granular lymphocyte leukemia. Some clones in this sample may be carry-over from other donors' samples.

This sequence joins TRBV6-5 and TRBJ1-1; D remains unclear. The CDR3 runs to 13 residues. The V end lost 0 bases, the J end lost 7 bases, and 9 bases lay between the germline ends. Germline V gene sequence: CDR1 MNHEY, CDR2 SVGAGI. The CDR3 reads CASSYSGGFEAFF. CDR3 coding DNA: TGTGCCAGCAGTTACTCGGGCGGGTTTGAAGCTTTCTTT.

The chain carries TRBV7-9 and TRBJ2-7, with TRBD2 matching over 8 bases. Germline lookup yields CDR1 SEHNR and CDR2 FQNEAQ (reference sequence). V shed 1 base and J 0 bases; nucleotides not matched to a gene: 5. The CDR3 loop spans 16 amino acids. CDR3 in DNA: TGTGCCAGCAGCTTAGATCTCGGGACTAGCTCCTACGAGCAGTACTTC. Amino acid sequence: CASSLDLGTSSYEQYF.

This chain joins TRBV7-9 and TRBJ2-2, with unresolved D. There are 15 residues in the CDR3. Per the germline V gene, CDR1 is SEHNR and CDR2 is FQNEAQ (reference sequence). Trimming cost V 1 base and J 3 bases, with 9 bases left between them. The CDR3 is CASSLGDIYTGELFF. DNA for the CDR3: TGTGCCAGCAGCTTAGGTGACATATACACCGGGGAGCTGTTTTTT.

On this clone itself: One junction end does not reproduce the germline sequence, and a read error may be involved. The chain joins TRBV4-1 to TRBJ2-7, with a possible D match to TRBD2 (6 bases). Per the germline V gene, CDR1 is MGHRA and CDR2 is YSYEKL. The CDR3 has 16 amino acids. The CDR3 sequence: CASSTRGTGVSDEQYF. The CDR3 DNA reads TGCGCCAGCAGCACCCGCGGAACGGGAGTCTCCGACGAGCAGTACTTC.

The gene calls are TRBV4-1 and TRBJ1-1; 7 bases align to TRBD1. The CDR3 sequence is 12 residues long. V was pared by 7 bases and J by 8 bases, with 7 bases of the junction left unmatched. Germline CDR1 is MGHRA and CDR2 is YSYEKL. Written as DNA, the CDR3 is TGCGCCAGCAAAACAGGGGATAGGGAAGCTTTCTTT. Protein product: CASKTGDREAFF.

The CDR3 reads CASSPGTGYQPQHF. The CDR3 nucleotides read TGTGCCAGCTCACCTGGGACAGGTTATCAGCCCCAGCATTTT. The rearrangement uses TRBV18 and TRBJ1-5, with 8 bases aligning to TRBD1. V gave up 3 bases and J gave up 5 bases; unmatched junction bases: 3. The CDR3 is 14 amino acids. Germline V lookup: CDR1 KGHSH, CDR2 LQKENI. Together with reference TRBV18 and TRBJ1-5, the CDR3 gives the full variable domain: NAGVMQNPRHLVRRRGQEARLRCSPMKGHSHVYWYRQLPEEGLKFMVYLQKENIIDESGMPKERFSAEFPKEGPSILRIQQVVRGDSAAYFCASSPGTGYQPQHFGDGTRLSIL.

This sequence joins TRBV12-5 and TRBJ2-5, with 7 bases aligning to TRBD1. The CDR3 has 13 residues. Looked up from germline, CDR1 is LGHNT and CDR2 is FRNRAP. V shed 6 bases, J shed 5 bases, and the junction held 6 bases outside the gene matches. This CDR3 reads CASGPGRGETQYF. CDR3 in DNA: TGTGCTAGTGGACCCGGCAGGGGGGAGACCCAGTACTTC.

The sample holds a few counts of this clone. The rearrangement links TRBV11-3 to TRBJ2-7, with D maybe TRBD2 (6 bases). V was pared by 9 bases and J by 6 bases, with 24 bases between. Per the germline V gene, CDR1 is SGHNT and CDR2 is YENEEA. This CDR3 has 15 residues. The CDR3 nucleotides read TGTGCCAGTACCCGCGGCGGGCAGGGAGGACTCGAGCAGTACTTC. This gives the protein CASTRGGQGGLEQYF.

The chain couples TRBV5-5 to TRBJ1-1; D unclear. Trimming took off 0 bases at V and 4 bases at J, with 10 bases between the two ends. Germline CDR1 reads SGHKS; CDR2 reads YYEKEE (reference sequence). The CDR3 has 14 residues. CDR3 DNA: TGTGCCAGCAGCTTGGTCGGCTTTGGCACTGAAGCTTTCTTT. Translating gives CASSLVGFGTEAFF.

The gene calls are TRBV18 and TRBJ2-1, with D possibly matching TRBD1 (5 bases). CDR1 is KGHSH, CDR2 LQKENI, per germline. The CDR3 covers 16 residues. Trimming shortened V by 1 base and J by 4 bases, and 14 bases separated the two germline ends. CDR3 sequence reads: CASSPLSGLRYNEQFF. The CDR3 region has the DNA TGTGCCAGCTCACCACTTTCAGGGTTGAGGTACAATGAGCAGTTCTTC.

This chain joins TRBV13 and TRBJ1-2; tentatively, D is TRBD1 (6 bases). The CDR3 extends over 14 amino acids. V shed 5 bases and J shed 2 bases, with 12 bases lying between them. The germline V gene has CDR1 PRHDT and CDR2 FYEKMQ (reference sequence). This CDR3 reads CASSPTGLNYGYTF. The CDR3 DNA follows: TGTGCCAGCAGCCCCACAGGGTTAAACTATGGCTACACCTTC.

This clone was detected a few times. This chain joins TRBV6-4 and TRBJ2-7, with D possibly being TRBD2 (7 bases). CDR1 is MRHNA and CDR2 is SNTAGT in the germline V gene. V was trimmed by 2 bases and J by 2 bases, leaving 10 bases between them. The length of the CDR3 is 14 residues. The CDR3: CASSDRGGTYEQYF. CDR3 nucleotide sequence: TGTGCCAGCAGTGACAGGGGGGGGACCTACGAGCAGTACTTC.

The J gene is TRBJ2-7, the V gene TRBV5-1; tentative D call: TRBD1 (5 bases). This CDR3 region has 12 residues. Germline V gives CDR1 SGHRS, CDR2 YFSETQ. V lost 7 bases to trimming and J lost 5 bases, with 13 bases between them. The CDR3 sequence: CASGSQANEQYF. The CDR3 region has the DNA TGCGCCAGCGGGTCACAGGCAAACGAGCAGTACTTC.

The V call is TRBV2, the J call TRBJ2-7, with D unresolved. The length of the CDR3 is 13 residues. Germline assignment: CDR1 SNHLY and CDR2 FYNNEI. V lost 7 bases and J 0 bases, leaving 10 bases between the germline ends. The CDR3 DNA follows: TGTGCCAGCACACCAGAGGACTCCTACGAGCAGTACTTC. Its translation: CASTPEDSYEQYF.